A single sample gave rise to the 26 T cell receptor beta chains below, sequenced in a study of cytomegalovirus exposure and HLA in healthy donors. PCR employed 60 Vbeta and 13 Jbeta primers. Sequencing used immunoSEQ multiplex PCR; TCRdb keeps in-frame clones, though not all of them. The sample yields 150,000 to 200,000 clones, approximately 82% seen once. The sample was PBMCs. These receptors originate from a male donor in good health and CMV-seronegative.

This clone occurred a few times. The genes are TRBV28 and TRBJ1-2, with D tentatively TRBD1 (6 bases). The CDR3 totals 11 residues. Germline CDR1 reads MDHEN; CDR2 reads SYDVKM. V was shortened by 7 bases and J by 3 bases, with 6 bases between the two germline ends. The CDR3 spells CASTGDYGYTF. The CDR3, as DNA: TGTGCCAGCACAGGGGACTATGGCTACACCTTC.

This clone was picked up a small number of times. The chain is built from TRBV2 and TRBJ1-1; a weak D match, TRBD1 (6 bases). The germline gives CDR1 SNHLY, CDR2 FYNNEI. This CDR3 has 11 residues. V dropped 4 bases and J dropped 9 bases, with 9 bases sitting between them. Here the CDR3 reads CASSGGGQAFF. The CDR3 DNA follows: TGTGCCAGCAGTGGCGGGGGGCAAGCTTTCTTT.

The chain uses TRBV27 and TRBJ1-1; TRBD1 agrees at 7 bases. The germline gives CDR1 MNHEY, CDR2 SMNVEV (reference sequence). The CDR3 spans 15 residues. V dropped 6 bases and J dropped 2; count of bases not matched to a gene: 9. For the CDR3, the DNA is TGTGCCAGCAGACAACTGACAGGGATTAACACTGAAGCTTTCTTT. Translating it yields CASRQLTGINTEAFF.

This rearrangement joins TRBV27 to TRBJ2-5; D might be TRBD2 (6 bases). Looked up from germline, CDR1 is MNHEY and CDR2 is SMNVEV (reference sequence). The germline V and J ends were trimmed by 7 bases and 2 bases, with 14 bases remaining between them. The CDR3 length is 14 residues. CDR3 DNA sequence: TGTGCCAGCATGGATAGCGGATTTCAAGAGACCCAGTACTTC. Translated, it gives CASMDSGFQETQYF.

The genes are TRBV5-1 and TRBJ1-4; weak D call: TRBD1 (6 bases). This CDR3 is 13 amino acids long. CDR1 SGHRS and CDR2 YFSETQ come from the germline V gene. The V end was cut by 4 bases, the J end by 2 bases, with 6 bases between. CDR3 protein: CASSTGTNEKLFF. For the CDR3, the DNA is TGCGCCAGCAGCACAGGGACTAATGAAAAACTGTTTTTT.

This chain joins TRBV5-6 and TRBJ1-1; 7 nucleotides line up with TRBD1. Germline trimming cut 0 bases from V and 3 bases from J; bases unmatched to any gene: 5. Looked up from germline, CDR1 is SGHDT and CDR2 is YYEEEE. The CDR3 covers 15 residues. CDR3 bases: TGTGCCAGCAGCTTGGGAGGGGGCTCGTACACTGAAGCTTTCTTT. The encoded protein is CASSLGGGSYTEAFF.

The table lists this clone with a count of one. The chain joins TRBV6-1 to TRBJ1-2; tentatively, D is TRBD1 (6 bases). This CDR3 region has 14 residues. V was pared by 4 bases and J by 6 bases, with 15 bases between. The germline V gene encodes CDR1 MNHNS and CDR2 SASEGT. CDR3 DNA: TGTGCCAGCAGTGGTGTCGGGGGGCCCGATGGCTACACCTTC. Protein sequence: CASSGVGGPDGYTF.

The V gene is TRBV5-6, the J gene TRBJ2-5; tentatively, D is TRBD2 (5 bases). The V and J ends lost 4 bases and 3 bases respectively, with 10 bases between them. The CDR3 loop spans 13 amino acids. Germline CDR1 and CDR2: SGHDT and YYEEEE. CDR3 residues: CASSRVGKETQYF. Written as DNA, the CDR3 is TGTGCCAGCAGCCGGGTCGGGAAAGAGACCCAGTACTTC.

As DNA, the CDR3 is TGCGCCAGGACCGAGCGGGGCACAGATACGCAGTATTTT. Translating it yields CARTERGTDTQYF. The chain carries TRBV4-1 and TRBJ2-3; perhaps TRBD2 as D (6 bases). The V end was cut by 9 bases, the J end by 1 base, with 11 bases between. Per germline, CDR1 MGHRA and CDR2 YSYEKL. The CDR3 has 13 residues.

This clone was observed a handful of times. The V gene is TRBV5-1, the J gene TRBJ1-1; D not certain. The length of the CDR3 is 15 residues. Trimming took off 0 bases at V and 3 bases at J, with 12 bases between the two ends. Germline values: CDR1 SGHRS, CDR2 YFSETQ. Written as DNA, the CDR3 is TGCGCCAGCAGCTTGGGCGAGGGAGGGTACACTGAAGCTTTCTTT. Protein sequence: CASSLGEGGYTEAFF.

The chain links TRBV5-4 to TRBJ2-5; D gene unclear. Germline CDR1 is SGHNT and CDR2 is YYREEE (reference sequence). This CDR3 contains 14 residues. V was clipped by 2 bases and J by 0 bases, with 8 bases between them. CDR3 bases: TGTGCCAGCAGCTTCGGAGTGGACCAAGAGACCCAGTACTTC. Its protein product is CASSFGVDQETQYF.

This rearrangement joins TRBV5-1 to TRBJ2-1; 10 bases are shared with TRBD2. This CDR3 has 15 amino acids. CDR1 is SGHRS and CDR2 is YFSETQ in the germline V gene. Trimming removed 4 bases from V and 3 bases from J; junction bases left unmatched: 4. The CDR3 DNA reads TGCGCCAGCAGCGGAACTAGCGGGGTCTACAATGAGCAGTTCTTC. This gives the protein CASSGTSGVYNEQFF. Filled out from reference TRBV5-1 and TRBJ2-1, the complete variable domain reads KAGVTQTPRYLIKTRGQQVTLSCSPISGHRSVSWYQQTPGQGLQFLFEYFSETQRNKGNFPGRFSGRQFSNSRSEMNVSTLELGDSALYLCASSGTSGVYNEQFFGPGTRLTVL.

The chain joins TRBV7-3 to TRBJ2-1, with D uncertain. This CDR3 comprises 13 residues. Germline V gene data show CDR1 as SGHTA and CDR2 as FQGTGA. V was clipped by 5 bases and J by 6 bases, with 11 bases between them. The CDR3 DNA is TGTGCCAGCAGCCTCCTTGTCGGCAATGAGCAGTTCTTC. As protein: CASSLLVGNEQFF. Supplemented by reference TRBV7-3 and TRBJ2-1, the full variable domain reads GAGVSQTPSNKVTEKGKYVELRCDPISGHTALYWYRQSLGQGPEFLIYFQGTGAADDSGLPNDRFFAVRPEGSVSTLKIQRTERGDSAVYLCASSLLVGNEQFFGPGTRLTVL.

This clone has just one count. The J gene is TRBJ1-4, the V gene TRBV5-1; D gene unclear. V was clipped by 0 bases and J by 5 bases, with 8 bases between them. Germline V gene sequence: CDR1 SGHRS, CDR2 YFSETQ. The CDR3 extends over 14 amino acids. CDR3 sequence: CASSLVAGNEKLFF. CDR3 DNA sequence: TGCGCCAGCAGCTTGGTTGCGGGCAATGAAAAACTGTTTTTT.

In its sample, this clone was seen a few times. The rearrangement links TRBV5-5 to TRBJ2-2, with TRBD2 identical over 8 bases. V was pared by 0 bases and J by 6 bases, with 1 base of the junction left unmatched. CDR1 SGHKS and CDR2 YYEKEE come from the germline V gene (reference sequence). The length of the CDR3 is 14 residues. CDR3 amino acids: CASSLVAGSGELFF. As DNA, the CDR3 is TGTGCCAGCAGCTTGGTAGCGGGGTCCGGGGAGCTGTTTTTT.

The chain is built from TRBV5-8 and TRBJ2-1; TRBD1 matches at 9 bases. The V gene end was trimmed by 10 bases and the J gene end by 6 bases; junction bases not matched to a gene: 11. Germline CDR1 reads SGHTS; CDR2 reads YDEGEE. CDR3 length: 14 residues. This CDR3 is CAPQGASARNEQFF. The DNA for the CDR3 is TGTGCCCCACAGGGGGCTAGCGCTCGCAATGAGCAGTTCTTC.

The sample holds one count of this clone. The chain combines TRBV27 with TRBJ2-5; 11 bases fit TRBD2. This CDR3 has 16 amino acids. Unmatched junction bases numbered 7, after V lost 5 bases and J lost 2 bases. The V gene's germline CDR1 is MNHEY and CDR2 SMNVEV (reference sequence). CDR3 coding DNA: TGTGCCAGCAGTCCGTCGACTAGCGGGGTTCAAGAGACCCAGTACTTC. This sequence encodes CASSPSTSGVQETQYF.

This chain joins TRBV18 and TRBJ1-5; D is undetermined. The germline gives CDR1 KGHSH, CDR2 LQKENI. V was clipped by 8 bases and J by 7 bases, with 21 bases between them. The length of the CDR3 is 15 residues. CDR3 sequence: CASGLGEGSGQPQHF. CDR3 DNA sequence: TGTGCCAGCGGACTCGGGGAGGGTTCAGGACAGCCCCAGCATTTT.

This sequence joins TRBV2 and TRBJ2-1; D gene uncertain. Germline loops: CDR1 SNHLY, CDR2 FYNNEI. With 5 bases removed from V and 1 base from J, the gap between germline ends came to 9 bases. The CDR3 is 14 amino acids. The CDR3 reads CASSSTVSYNEQFF. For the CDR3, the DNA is TGTGCCAGCAGTAGCACAGTTTCCTACAATGAGCAGTTCTTC.

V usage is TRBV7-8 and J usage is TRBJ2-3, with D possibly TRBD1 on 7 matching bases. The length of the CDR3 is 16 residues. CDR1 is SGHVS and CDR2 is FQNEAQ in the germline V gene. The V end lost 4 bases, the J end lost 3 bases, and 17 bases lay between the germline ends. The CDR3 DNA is TGTGCCAGCAGCTCCAGGGGGGCAGGGAAGACAGATACGCAGTATTTT. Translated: CASSSRGAGKTDTQYF.

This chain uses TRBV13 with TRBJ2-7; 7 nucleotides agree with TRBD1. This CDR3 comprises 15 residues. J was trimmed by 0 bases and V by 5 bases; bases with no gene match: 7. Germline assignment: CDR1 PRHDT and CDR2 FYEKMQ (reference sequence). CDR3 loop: CASSEGQTSSYEQYF. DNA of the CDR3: TGTGCCAGCAGCGAGGGACAGACGAGCTCCTACGAGCAGTACTTC.

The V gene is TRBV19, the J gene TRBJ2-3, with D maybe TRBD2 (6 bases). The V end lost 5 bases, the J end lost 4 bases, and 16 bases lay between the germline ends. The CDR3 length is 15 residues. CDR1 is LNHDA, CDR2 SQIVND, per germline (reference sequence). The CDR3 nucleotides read TGTGCCAGTAGTCGGTCCGGCGGGAAGTCAGATACGCAGTATTTT. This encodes CASSRSGGKSDTQYF.

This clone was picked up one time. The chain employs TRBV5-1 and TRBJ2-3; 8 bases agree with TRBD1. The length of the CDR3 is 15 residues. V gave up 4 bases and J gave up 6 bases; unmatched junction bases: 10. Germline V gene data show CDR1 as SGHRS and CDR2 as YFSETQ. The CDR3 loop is CASSRPGTGPDTQYF. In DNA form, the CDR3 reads TGCGCCAGCAGCCGACCGGGGACAGGTCCTGATACGCAGTATTTT.

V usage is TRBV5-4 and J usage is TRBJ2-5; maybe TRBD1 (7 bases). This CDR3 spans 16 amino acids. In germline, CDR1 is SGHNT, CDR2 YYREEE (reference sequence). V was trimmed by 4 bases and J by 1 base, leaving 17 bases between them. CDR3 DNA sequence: TGTGCCAGCAGCCAGGGGCGGAGGGGGCTCCAAGAGACCCAGTACTTC. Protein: CASSQGRRGLQETQYF. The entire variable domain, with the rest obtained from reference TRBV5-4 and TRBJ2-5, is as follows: ETGVTQSPTHLIKTRGQQVTLRCSSQSGHNTVSWYQQALGQGPQFIFQYYREEENGRGNFPPRFSGLQFPNYSSELNVNALELDDSALYLCASSQGRRGLQETQYFGPGTRLLVL.

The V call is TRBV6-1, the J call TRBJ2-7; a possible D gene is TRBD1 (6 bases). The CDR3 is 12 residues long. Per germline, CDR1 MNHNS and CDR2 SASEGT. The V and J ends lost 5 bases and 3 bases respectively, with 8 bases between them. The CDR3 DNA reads TGTGCCAGCAGTTTAGGGGGCTACGAGCAGTACTTC. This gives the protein CASSLGGYEQYF.

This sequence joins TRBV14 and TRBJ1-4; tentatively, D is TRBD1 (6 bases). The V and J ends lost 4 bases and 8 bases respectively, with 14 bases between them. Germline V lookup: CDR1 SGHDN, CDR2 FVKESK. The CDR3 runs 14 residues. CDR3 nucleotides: TGTGCCAGCAGCCCCCGGGCAGGGGTGGAAAAACTGTTTTTT. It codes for CASSPRAGVEKLFF.